The count of the clone carrying this T cell receptor (beta chain) is one. The entry originates in a study of blood T cell repertoires in COVID-19. For the study at large: The United States, Italy and Spain were the sources of the acute and convalescent COVID-19 samples.

Cohorts were determined from participant-reported clinical history. Trimming cost V 5 bases and J 5 bases; bases outside gene matches: 11. Germline lookup yields CDR1 LGHDT and CDR2 YNNKEL (reference sequence). This CDR3 has 16 residues. How the authors handled the data: Using reference gene primer amplification, nucleated cell counts were estimated. Some clones are missing from TCRdb's copy, which holds only in-frame ones; the method was immunoSEQ multiplex PCR. The DNA gave D and trimming, while V, J and clone size come from that table. This table holds some 190,000 clones, roughly 89% found once. Sequences were obtained from PBMCs or T cells enriched from blood (not recorded which). The receptor was isolated from a woman aged 25 to 39 who had been exposed to COVID-19. The chain has TRBV3-1 (or the pseudogene TRBV3-2) and TRBJ1-4; 7 nucleotides align to TRBD1. The CDR3 loop is CASSKSFEGANEKLFF. The CDR3 DNA is TGTGCCAGCAGCAAGTCGTTCGAGGGGGCGAATGAAAAACTGTTTTTT.